This T cell receptor (beta chain) came from a study of blood T cell repertoires in COVID-19 (TCRdb year 2020). Notes on the research overall: Samples covering the acute and convalescent phases of COVID-19 were provided by collaborators in the United States, Italy and Spain. The material from the prospective study consisted of cDNA or gDNA derived from T cells, B-cell-depleted T cells, or PBMCs. Subjects who had been exposed to COVID-19, were actively infected with it, or had recovered from it provided the deeply sampled blood TCRbeta repertoires that made up the dataset. The repertoires were released in a freely available public database meant as a resource for research on the immune response to SARS-CoV-2. Samples were obtained from the ongoing ImmuneRACE study (first 160 participants) and from 1,254 subjects provided by 6 global collaborators. Nearly every sample came with metadata listing a de-identified subject ID, COVID-19 status, age in years and sex. Where available, HLA class I and class II types were obtained from metadata supplied by the sample provider rather than from assay-based typing.

Counted from cysteine to phenylalanine, this CDR3 has 14 amino acids. Only the CDR3 DNA stays, 42 bases, in frame from base 1. Trimming at the junction amounts to 1 base on V and 1 base on J, and the germline ends lie 7 bases apart. For CDR1 and CDR2, the germline V gene lists KGHSH and LQKENI. Comment on this clone: It lacks a known antigen. No quality values exist for individual bases; no much larger clone is one base distant.

The research as a whole found: Clinical and demographic metadata were provided uncurated, with the amount varying by source and participant.

Whole blood was collected in K2EDTA tubes by collaborating institutions according to the institutions' own protocols. For TCRbeta analysis, collaborator samples were shipped as frozen whole blood, as isolated PBMCs, or as DNA extracted from either sample type. The immunoSEQ Assay, a bias-controlled multiplex PCR, was used to amplify TCRbeta CDR3 regions from genomic DNA. As for how the authors treated the data: The number of nucleated cells in each sample was estimated by amplification of reference gene primers within the assay. To quantify the absolute abundance of each unique TCRbeta CDR3 rearrangement, sequence reads were collapsed and filtered. Productive Simpson clonality was computed per sample as the square root of Simpson's diversity index over productive rearrangements. Held by TCRdb, this immuneACCESS table contains in-frame sequences only and omits some clones. Under half of the omission traces to an unresolved V gene where checked; the cause of the rest is unknown. The V and J calls and clone size were taken over from that table, and D and trimming were inferred from the DNA. Across this sample there are about 90,000 clones, with roughly 80% seen only once. Around 3.1% of the sample is in the top ten clones.

The sequencing sample was made of peripheral blood. Here the chain combines TRBV18 and TRBJ2-5; the D gene cannot be resolved reliably. This TCR was recovered from a man in his fifties with acute or convalescent COVID-19. CDR3 reads: CASSPQRGQETQYF. The bases are TGTGCCAGCTCACCACAGAGAGGCCAAGAGACCCAGTACTTC.